The 15 T cell receptor beta chains below were found in one sample sequenced in a study of T cells in tuberculosis. Sequenced by immunoSEQ multiplex PCR; TCRdb stores in-frame clones only, minus some. The sample carries tens of thousands of clones, roughly 94% recorded once. Time point defined: new active TB diagnosis, blood taken before or within 7 days of starting treatment. The material was PBMCs, obtained at tuberculosis diagnosis. The source is an adult with tuberculosis.

The gene calls are TRBV7-7 and TRBJ2-1; TRBD1 might be the D (5 bases). Germline CDR1 is SSHAT and CDR2 is FNYEAQ (reference sequence). The CDR3 is made up of 15 amino acids. The V end lost 5 bases, the J end lost 4 bases, and 15 bases lay between the germline ends. The CDR3 DNA reads as TGTGCCAGCAGCCCCGGACAAGAAACTTACAATGAGCAGTTCTTC. The encoded protein is CASSPGQETYNEQFF.

This chain joins TRBV5-8 and TRBJ1-6, with D possibly TRBD1 on 5 matching bases. V was clipped by 4 bases and J by 4 bases, with 12 bases between them. The CDR3 is 15 residues long. Germline V gene sequence: CDR1 SGHTS, CDR2 YDEGEE. CDR3 nucleotide sequence: TGTGCCAGCAGCGACCGGGGACTATATAATTCACCCCTCCACTTT. Translated, it gives CASSDRGLYNSPLHF. Full variable domain (rest looked up from reference TRBV5-8 and TRBJ1-6): EAGVTQSPTHLIKTRGQQATLRCSPISGHTSVYWYQQALGLGLQFLLWYDEGEERNRGNFPPRFSGRQFPNYSSELNVNALELEDSALYLCASSDRGLYNSPLHFGNGTRLTVT.

CDR3: CAWSVLGGGELFF. The CDR3 coding sequence is TGTGCCTGGAGTGTACTAGGTGGCGGGGAGCTGTTTTTT. The V call is TRBV30, the J call TRBJ2-2, with D perhaps matching TRBD2 (5 bases). CDR1 GTSNPN and CDR2 SVGIG come from the germline V gene (reference sequence). Trimming removed 0 bases at V and 7 bases at J, with 9 bases between. CDR3 size: 13 residues. Filled out from reference TRBV30 and TRBJ2-2, the complete variable domain reads SQTIHQWPATLVQPVGSPLSLECTVEGTSNPNLYWYRQAAGRGLQLLFYSVGIGQISSEVPQNLSASRPQDRQFILSSKKLLLSDSGFYLCAWSVLGGGELFFGEGSRLTVL.

The chain carries TRBV5-1 and TRBJ1-1; TRBD1 matches at 7 bases. The CDR3 covers 16 residues. V dropped 0 bases and J dropped 1; count of bases not matched to a gene: 6. Germline V lookup: CDR1 SGHRS, CDR2 YFSETQ. The DNA of the CDR3 is TGCGCCAGCAGCTTGGCCCCGGACAGGAGGAACACTGAAGCTTTCTTT. Its protein is CASSLAPDRRNTEAFF.

The V gene is TRBV15, the J gene TRBJ2-1; D is ambiguous. Trimming removed 2 bases from V and 3 bases from J, with 8 bases in between. The CDR3 loop spans 14 amino acids. Germline V gives CDR1 LNHNV, CDR2 YYDKDF (reference sequence). As DNA, the CDR3 is TGTGCCACCAGCAGACGGAGAGACTACAATGAGCAGTTCTTC. This sequence encodes CATSRRRDYNEQFF.

This clone was recorded once. The chain joins TRBV2 to TRBJ2-2; D not resolved. Germline V gene sequence: CDR1 SNHLY, CDR2 FYNNEI. There are 14 residues in the CDR3. Between the trimmed V and J ends, which lost 0 bases and 7 bases, there was a span of 9 bases. The DNA of the CDR3 is TGTGCCAGCAGTGAAGCCCGGGTGAACGGGGAGCTGTTTTTT. Translating gives CASSEARVNGELFF.

The V gene is TRBV4-3, the J gene TRBJ2-7, with D unclear. The CDR3 has 13 amino acids. In germline, CDR1 is LGHNA, CDR2 YSLEER. V gave up 1 base and J gave up 2 bases, with 6 bases separating them. The CDR3 protein is CASSQGQAYEQYF. DNA of the CDR3: TGCGCCAGCAGCCAAGGGCAAGCCTACGAGCAGTACTTC.

The chain uses TRBV7-9 and TRBJ2-5; D is ambiguous. V lost 3 bases, J lost 2 bases, and 10 bases lay in between. CDR3 length: 14 amino acids. Germline V gene sequence: CDR1 SEHNR, CDR2 FQNEAQ (reference sequence). CDR3 in DNA: TGTGCCAGCAGCTTCGTTGCGGAACAAGAGACCCAGTACTTC. It encodes CASSFVAEQETQYF. The whole variable domain, filled in from reference TRBV7-9 and TRBJ2-5, reads DTGVSQNPRHKITKRGQNVTFRCDPISEHNRLYWYRQTLGQGPEFLTYFQNEAQLEKSRLLSDRFSAERPKGSFSTLEIQRTEQGDSAMYLCASSFVAEQETQYFGPGTRLLVL.

The chain carries TRBV4-1 and TRBJ2-1; 7 nucleotides line up with TRBD1. Germline CDR1 reads MGHRA; CDR2 reads YSYEKL. The CDR3 contains 15 residues. With V trimmed by 1 base and J by 4 bases, 4 bases remained unmatched. The CDR3 here is CASSQAGTEYNEQFF. CDR3 in DNA: TGCGCCAGCAGCCAAGCGGGGACAGAGTACAATGAGCAGTTCTTC.

The J gene is TRBJ1-2, the V gene TRBV9, with 12 bases aligning to TRBD1. The trim removed 4 bases at V and 8 bases at J, leaving 15 bases unmatched. The CDR3 runs 17 residues. Germline assignment: CDR1 SGDLS and CDR2 YYNGEE. CDR3 in DNA: TGTGCCAGCAGCCCCGGGACAGGGGGCGCGAAGTGGGGCGGCTACACCTTC. Amino acids: CASSPGTGGAKWGGYTF. The whole variable domain, remainder taken from reference TRBV9 and TRBJ1-2, is DSGVTQTPKHLITATGQRVTLRCSPRSGDLSVYWYQQSLDQGLQFLIQYYNGEERAKGNILERFSAQQFPDLHSELNLSSLELGDSALYFCASSPGTGGAKWGGYTFGSGTRLTVV.

The CDR3 region has the DNA TGTGCCAGAAGCCATACGCAGCCGGAGTCCCCCTCTGGAAACACCATATATTTT. This codes for CARSHTQPESPSGNTIYF. The chain employs TRBV7-5 and TRBJ1-3. TRBV7-5 is shown as a pseudogene. The CDR3 sequence is 18 residues long.

V and J are TRBV27 and TRBJ2-7; TRBD1 matches 9 bases. The germline V gene encodes CDR1 MNHEY and CDR2 SMNVEV (reference sequence). The CDR3 has 15 residues. Trimming took 1 base from V and 5 from J; bases not matched to a gene: 6. The CDR3 nucleotides are TGTGCCAGCAGTTTATGGGGGACAGGGTTCAACGAGCAGTACTTC. This sequence encodes CASSLWGTGFNEQYF.

The rearrangement links TRBV18 to TRBJ1-5, with a possible D match to TRBD1 (5 bases). The CDR3 contains 13 residues. V shed 3 bases and J shed 7 bases, with 10 bases lying between them. Per the germline V gene, CDR1 is KGHSH and CDR2 is LQKENI. CDR3 nucleotides: TGTGCCAGCTCACCGGGGGGAGAACAGCCCCAGCATTTT. It translates to CASSPGGEQPQHF.

This chain connects TRBV29-1 to TRBJ2-7; 7 bases align to TRBD2. The CDR3 runs to 14 residues. With V trimmed by 0 bases and J by 5 bases, 7 bases remained unmatched. CDR1 SQVTM and CDR2 ANQGSEA come from the germline V gene. The CDR3 reads CSVEDSRRGDEQYF. CDR3 DNA sequence: TGCAGCGTTGAAGATTCTCGACGGGGGGACGAGCAGTACTTC.

The sample holds a few counts of this clone. The chain combines TRBV30 with TRBJ1-5; D is unresolved. Germline V lookup: CDR1 GTSNPN, CDR2 SVGIG (reference sequence). The CDR3 covers 12 residues. The V end was cut by 2 bases, the J end by 5 bases, with 7 bases between. The CDR3 DNA is TGTGCCTGGAGTACCGAGGATCAGCCCCAGCATTTT. Amino acid sequence: CAWSTEDQPQHF.